This T cell receptor beta chain is drawn from a study of blood T cells in healthy people across ages. Study-level findings and limits: When set beside aged donors, long-lived donors presented more naive CD4+ cells and higher diversity. Per million T cells, TCR beta diversity dropped about linearly as age rose. Estimated diversity across one million T cells was deemed an underestimate.

This CDR3 is built from 14 residues. The V and J ends lost 5 bases and 1 base respectively, with 11 bases between them. Germline V gene data show CDR1 as SGHRS and CDR2 as YFSETQ. The authors ran a second PCR of 7 to 11 cycles using a sample-barcoded 5' primer and a J-beta primer mix. Every cDNA molecule bore a tag from a template-switch adaptor containing 12 random nucleotides. TCRdb fed the 5' RACE reads into MiXCR, producing one record per CDR3 protein. This sample has 910,000 or so distinct CDR3 sequences, with approximately 50% found just once. For this clonotype: Its antigen is still unknown.

The chain employs TRBV5-1 and TRBJ2-3, with D uncertain. Sequenced material: blood. The sequence was collected from a woman in her sixties or seventies in good health. The CDR3 nucleotides read TGCGCCAGCAGTCTCTGGTCCCGCACAGATACGCAGTATTTT. Its translation: CASSLWSRTDTQYF.